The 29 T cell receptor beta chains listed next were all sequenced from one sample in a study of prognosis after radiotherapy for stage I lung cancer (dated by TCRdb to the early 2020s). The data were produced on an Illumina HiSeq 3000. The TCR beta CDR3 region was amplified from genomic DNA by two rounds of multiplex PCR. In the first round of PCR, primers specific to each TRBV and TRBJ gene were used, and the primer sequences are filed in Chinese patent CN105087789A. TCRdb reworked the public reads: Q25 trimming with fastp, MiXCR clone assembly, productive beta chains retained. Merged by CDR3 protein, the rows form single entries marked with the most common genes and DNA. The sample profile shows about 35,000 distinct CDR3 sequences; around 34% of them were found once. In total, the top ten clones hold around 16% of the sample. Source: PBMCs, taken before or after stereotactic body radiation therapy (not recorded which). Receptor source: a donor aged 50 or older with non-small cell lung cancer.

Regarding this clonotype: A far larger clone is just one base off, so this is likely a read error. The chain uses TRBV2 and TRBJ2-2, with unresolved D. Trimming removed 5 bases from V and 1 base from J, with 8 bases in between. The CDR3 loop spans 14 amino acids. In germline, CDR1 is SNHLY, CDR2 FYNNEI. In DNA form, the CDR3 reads TGTGCCAGCAGTTACTCGCGGAACACCGGGGAGCTGTTTTTT. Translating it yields CASSYSRNTGELFF.

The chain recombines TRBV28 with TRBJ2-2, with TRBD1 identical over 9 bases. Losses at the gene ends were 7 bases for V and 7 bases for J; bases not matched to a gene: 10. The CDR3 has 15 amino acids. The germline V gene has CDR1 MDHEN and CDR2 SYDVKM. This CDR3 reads CASTYRDRAVGELFF. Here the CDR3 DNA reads TGTGCCAGCACATATCGGGACAGGGCGGTCGGGGAGCTGTTTTTT. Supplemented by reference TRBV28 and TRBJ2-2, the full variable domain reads DVKVTQSSRYLVKRTGEKVFLECVQDMDHENMFWYRQDPGLGLRLIYFSYDVKMKEKGDIPEGYSVSREKKERFSLILESASTNQTSMYLCASTYRDRAVGELFFGEGSRLTVL.

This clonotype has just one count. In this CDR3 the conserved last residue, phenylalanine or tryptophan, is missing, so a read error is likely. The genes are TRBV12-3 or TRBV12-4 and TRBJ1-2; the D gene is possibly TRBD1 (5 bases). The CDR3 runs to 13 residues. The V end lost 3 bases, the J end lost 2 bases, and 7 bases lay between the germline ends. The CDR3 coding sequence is TGTGCCAGCAGTTTTTCAGGGAACTATGGCTACACCCTC. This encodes CASSFSGNYGYTL.

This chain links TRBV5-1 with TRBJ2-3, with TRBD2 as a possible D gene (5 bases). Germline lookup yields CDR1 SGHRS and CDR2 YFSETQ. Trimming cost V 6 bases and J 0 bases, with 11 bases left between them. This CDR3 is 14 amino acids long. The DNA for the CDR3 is TGCGCCAGCACCTGGGGAGTTAGCACAGATACGCAGTATTTT. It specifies CASTWGVSTDTQYF.

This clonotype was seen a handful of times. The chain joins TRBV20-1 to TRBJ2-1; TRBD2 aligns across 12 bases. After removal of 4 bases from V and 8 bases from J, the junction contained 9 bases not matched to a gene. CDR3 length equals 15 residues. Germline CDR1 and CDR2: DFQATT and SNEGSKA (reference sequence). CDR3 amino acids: CSAKRLAGGIDEQFF. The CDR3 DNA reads TGCAGTGCTAAGCGGCTAGCGGGAGGGATAGATGAGCAGTTCTTC.

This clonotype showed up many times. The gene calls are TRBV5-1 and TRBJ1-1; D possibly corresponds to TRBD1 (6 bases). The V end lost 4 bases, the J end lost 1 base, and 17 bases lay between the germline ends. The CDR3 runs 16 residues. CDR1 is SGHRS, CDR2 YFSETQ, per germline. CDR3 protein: CASSALTGLGNTEAFF. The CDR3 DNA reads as TGCGCCAGCAGCGCCCTAACAGGGTTAGGGAACACTGAAGCTTTCTTT.

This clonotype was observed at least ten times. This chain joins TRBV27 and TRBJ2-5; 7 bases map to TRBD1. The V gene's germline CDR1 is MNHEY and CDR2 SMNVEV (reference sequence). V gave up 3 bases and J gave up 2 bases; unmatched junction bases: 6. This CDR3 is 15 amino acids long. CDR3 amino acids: CASSFTGQIQETQYF. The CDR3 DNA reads TGTGCCAGCAGTTTTACGGGACAGATACAAGAGACCCAGTACTTC.

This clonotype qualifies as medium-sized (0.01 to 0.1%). CDR3 sequence (DNA): TGTGCCAGCAGCTTATCAACAGGGGTTAATGAAAAACTGTTTTTT. Translation gives CASSLSTGVNEKLFF. The rearrangement uses TRBV13 and TRBJ1-4, with 7 positions matching TRBD1. V lost 2 bases, J lost 4 bases, and 4 bases stayed unmatched. The germline CDR1 and CDR2 sequences are PRHDT and FYEKMQ (reference sequence). The CDR3 spans 15 residues.

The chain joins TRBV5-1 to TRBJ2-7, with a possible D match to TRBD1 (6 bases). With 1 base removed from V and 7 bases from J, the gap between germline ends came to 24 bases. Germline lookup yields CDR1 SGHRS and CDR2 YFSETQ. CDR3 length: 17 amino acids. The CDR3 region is CASSLLWGSDRCNEQYF. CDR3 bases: TGCGCCAGCAGCTTGTTGTGGGGGTCCGACAGGTGTAATGAGCAGTACTTC.

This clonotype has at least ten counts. This chain's CDR3 is CASSRLRGLNNSPLHF. The CDR3 bases are TGTGCCAGCAGCCGACTCAGGGGGCTTAATAATTCACCCCTCCACTTT. This chain uses TRBV5-5 with TRBJ1-6; TRBD1 matches at 8 bases. V lost 4 bases, J lost 5 bases, and 8 bases stayed unmatched. Germline V gene data show CDR1 as SGHKS and CDR2 as YYEKEE (reference sequence). The CDR3 spans 16 residues.

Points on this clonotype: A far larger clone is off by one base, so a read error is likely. The CDR3 is CASSFRQGHTGELFF. The CDR3 DNA reads as TGTGCCAGCAGTTTTCGACAGGGTCACACCGGGGAGCTGTTTTTT. The gene calls are TRBV6-9 and TRBJ2-2; 7 bases line up with TRBD1. J lost 3 bases, V lost 4 bases, and 5 bases had no gene match. This CDR3 has 15 residues. Germline CDR1 and CDR2: MNHGY and SVAAGI.

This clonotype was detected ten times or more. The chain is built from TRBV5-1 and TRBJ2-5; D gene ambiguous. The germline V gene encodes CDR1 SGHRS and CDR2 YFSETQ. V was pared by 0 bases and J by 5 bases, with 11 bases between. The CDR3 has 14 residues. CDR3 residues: CASSLALLGETQYF. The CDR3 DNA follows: TGCGCCAGCAGCTTGGCCCTGCTCGGTGAGACCCAGTACTTC.

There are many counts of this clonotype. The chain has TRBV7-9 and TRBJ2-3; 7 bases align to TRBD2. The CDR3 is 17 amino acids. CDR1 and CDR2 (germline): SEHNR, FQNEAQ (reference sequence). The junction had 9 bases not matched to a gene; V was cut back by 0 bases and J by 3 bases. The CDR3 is CASSLASYAGDTDTQYF. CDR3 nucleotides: TGTGCCAGCAGCTTAGCGTCGTACGCGGGAGATACAGATACGCAGTATTTT.

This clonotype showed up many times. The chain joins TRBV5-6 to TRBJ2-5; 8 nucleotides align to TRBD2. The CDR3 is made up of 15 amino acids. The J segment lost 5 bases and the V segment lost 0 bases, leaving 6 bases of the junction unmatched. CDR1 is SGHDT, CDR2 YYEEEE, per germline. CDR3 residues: CASSLGGLAGETQYF. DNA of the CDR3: TGTGCCAGCAGCTTGGGGGGCTTAGCGGGGGAGACCCAGTACTTC.

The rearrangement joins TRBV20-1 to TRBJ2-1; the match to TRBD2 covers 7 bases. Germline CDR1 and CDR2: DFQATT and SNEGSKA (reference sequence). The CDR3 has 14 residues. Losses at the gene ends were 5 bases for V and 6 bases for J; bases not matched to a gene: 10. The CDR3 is CSAPGLSECNEQFF. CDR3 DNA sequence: TGCAGTGCTCCGGGACTATCGGAGTGCAATGAGCAGTTCTTC.

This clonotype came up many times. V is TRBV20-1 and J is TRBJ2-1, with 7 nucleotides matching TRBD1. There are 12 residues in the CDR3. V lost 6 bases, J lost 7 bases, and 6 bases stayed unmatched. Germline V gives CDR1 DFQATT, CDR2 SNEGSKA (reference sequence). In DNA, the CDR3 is TGCAGTGCAACGACAGGGTGGAATGAGCAGTTCTTC. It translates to CSATTGWNEQFF.

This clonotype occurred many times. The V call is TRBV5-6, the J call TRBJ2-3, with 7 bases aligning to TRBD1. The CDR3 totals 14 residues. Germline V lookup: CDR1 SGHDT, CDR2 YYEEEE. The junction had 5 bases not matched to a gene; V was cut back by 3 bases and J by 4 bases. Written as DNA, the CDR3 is TGTGCCAGCAGCTCACAGGGGTTCGCAGATACGCAGTATTTT. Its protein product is CASSSQGFADTQYF.

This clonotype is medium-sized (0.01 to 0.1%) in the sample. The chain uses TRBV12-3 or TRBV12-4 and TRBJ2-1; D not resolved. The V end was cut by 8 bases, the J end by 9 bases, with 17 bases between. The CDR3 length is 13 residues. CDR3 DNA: TGTGCCAGCGGGATGACTCCGTTGGGTGAGCAGTTCTTC. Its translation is CASGMTPLGEQFF.

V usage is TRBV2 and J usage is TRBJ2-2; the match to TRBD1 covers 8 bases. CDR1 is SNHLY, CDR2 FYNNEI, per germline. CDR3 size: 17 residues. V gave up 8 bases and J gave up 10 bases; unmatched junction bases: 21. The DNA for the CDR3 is TGTGCCAGCCGATACCCGATTACAGGGGGAGGCACCATGGAGCTGTTTTTT. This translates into CASRYPITGGGTMELFF.

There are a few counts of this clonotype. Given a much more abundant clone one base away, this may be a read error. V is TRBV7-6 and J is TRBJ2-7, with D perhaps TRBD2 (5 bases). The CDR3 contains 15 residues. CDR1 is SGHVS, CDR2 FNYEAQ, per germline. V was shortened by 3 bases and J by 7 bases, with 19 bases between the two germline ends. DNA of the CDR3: TGTGCCAGCAGCTTCGCCGTGCCCCTCTCGGGAGAGCAGTACTTC. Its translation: CASSFAVPLSGEQYF.

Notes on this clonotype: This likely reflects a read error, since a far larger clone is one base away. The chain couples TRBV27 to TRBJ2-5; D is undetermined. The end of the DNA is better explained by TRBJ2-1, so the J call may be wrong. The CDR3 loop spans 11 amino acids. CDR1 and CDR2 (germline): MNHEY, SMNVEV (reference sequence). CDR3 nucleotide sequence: TGTGCCATCAGCTCGCGTAATGAGCAGTTCTTC. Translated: CAISSRNEQFF.

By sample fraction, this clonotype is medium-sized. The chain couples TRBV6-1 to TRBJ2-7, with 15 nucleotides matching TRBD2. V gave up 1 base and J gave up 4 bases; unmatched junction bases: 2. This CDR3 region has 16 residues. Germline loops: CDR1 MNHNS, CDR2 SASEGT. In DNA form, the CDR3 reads TGTGCCAGCAGTGAAGGGACTAGCGGGGGGGCATACGAGCAGTACTTC. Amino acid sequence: CASSEGTSGGAYEQYF.

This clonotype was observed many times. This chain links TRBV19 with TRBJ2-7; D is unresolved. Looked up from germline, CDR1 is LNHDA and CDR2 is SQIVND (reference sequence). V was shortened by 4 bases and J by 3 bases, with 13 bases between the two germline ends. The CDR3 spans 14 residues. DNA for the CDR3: TGTGCCAGTAGTAGTCGCGTCGGCTACTACGAGCAGTACTTC. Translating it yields CASSSRVGYYEQYF.

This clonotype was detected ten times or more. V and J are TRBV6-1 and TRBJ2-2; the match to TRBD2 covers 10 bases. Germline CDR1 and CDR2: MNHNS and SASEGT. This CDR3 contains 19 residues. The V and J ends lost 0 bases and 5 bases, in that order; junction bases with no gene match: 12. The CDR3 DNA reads TGTGCCAGCAGTGAAGCTCCCACCGCTAGCGGGAGTGTTACCGGGGAGCTGTTTTTT. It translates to CASSEAPTASGSVTGELFF.

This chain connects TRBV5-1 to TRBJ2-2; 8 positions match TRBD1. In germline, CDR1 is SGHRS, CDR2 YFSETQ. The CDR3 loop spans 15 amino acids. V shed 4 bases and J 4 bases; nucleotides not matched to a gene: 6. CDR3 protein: CASSLRQGSTGELFF. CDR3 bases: TGCGCCAGCAGCCTTCGACAGGGGTCCACCGGGGAGCTGTTTTTT.

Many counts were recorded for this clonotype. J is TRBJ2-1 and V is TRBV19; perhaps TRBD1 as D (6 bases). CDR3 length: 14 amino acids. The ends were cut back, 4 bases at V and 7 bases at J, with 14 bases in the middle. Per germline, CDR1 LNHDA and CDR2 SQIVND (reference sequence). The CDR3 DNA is TGTGCCAGTAGTACGCAGGGGATTTGGAATGAGCAGTTCTTC. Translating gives CASSTQGIWNEQFF.

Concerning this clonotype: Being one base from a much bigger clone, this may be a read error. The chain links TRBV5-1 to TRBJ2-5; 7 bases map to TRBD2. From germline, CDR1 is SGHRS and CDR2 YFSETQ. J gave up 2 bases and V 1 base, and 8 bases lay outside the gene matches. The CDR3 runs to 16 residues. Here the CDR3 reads CASSLQVSGGQETQYF. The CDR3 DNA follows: TGCGCCAGCAGCTTGCAGGTTTCGGGGGGTCAAGAGACCCAGTACTTC. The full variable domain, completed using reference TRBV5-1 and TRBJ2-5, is KAGVTQTPRYLIKTRGQQVTLSCSPISGHRSVSWYQQTPGQGLQFLFEYFSETQRNKGNFPGRFSGRQFSNSRSEMNVSTLELGDSALYLCASSLQVSGGQETQYFGPGTRLLVL.

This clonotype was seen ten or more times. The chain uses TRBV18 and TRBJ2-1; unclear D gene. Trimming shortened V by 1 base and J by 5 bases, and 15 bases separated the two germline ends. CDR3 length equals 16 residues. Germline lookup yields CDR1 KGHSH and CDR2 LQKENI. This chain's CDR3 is CASSPRGLVGNNEQFF. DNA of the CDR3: TGTGCCAGCTCACCACGGGGTCTGGTGGGGAACAATGAGCAGTTCTTC.

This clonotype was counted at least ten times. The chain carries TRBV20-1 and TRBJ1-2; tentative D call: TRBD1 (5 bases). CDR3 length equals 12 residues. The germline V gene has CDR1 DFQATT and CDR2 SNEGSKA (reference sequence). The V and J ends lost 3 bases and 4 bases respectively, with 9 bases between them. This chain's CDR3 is CSARGLGYGYTF. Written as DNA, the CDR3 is TGCAGTGCTAGGGGACTTGGCTATGGCTACACCTTC.